These 23 T cell receptor beta chains share one sample of origin, sequenced in a study of liver allograft versus peripheral blood T cells. Across the whole study: Transplanted-liver T cell receptor repertoires were compared with recipients' peripheral blood repertoires.

TCRdb re-called the reads through MiXCR, storing one row per CDR3 protein. The table shows a few thousand distinct CDR3 sequences, with roughly a sixth occurring only once. Source of these receptors: a human patient who had a liver transplant. Some T cells may be graft donor cells.

This clonotype was picked up one time. V and J are TRBV6-1 and TRBJ2-1, with 11 positions matching TRBD2. Germline trimming cut 7 bases from V and 8 bases from J; bases unmatched to any gene: 22. CDR3 length equals 19 residues. CDR1 MNHNS and CDR2 SASEGT come from the germline V gene. The CDR3 region has the DNA TGTGCCAGCAACGGTCTAGCGGGAGGCCTAACGGTTGTTAGGGATGAGCAGTTCTTC. Translating it yields CASNGLAGGLTVVRDEQFF.

This clonotype was recorded at least ten times. The chain has TRBV10-3 and TRBJ2-2, with D possibly TRBD2 on 5 matching bases. Germline V gives CDR1 ENHRY, CDR2 SYGVKD. V shed 4 bases and J shed 3 bases, with 12 bases lying between them. The CDR3 loop spans 15 amino acids. Here the CDR3 DNA reads TGTGCCATCAGTGGCCCCCCCGGGGACACCGGGGAGCTGTTTTTT. It encodes CAISGPPGDTGELFF.

This clonotype was seen repeatedly, ten times or more. The chain recombines TRBV5-6 with TRBJ2-4; D call uncertain. The germline CDR1 and CDR2 sequences are SGHDT and YYEEEE. The V gene lost 0 bases and the J gene lost 5 bases, with 12 bases spanning the gap. The length of the CDR3 is 15 residues. CDR3 residues: CASSLDEGNQNIQYF. CDR3 coding DNA: TGTGCCAGCAGCTTGGACGAAGGGAACCAAAACATTCAGTACTTC.

The chain has TRBV28 and TRBJ1-1; unclear D gene. This CDR3 is 14 amino acids long. Germline V gene lookup returns CDR1 MDHEN and CDR2 SYDVKM. Trimming removed 1 base at V and 5 bases at J, with 11 bases between. Here the CDR3 DNA reads TGTGCCAGCAGTTTATACACCTTAGGTACTGAAGCTTTCTTT. Translated, it gives CASSLYTLGTEAFF.

By share of the sample, this clonotype is medium-sized (0.01 to 0.1%). J is TRBJ2-5 and V is TRBV28, with 11 nucleotides matching TRBD2. The length of the CDR3 is 17 residues. Germline CDR1 is MDHEN and CDR2 is SYDVKM. J lost 3 bases, V lost 5 bases, and 11 bases had no gene match. DNA for the CDR3: TGTGCCAGCAGTCTACCCCGCCCGACTAGCGGGAAAGAGACCCAGTACTTC. Amino acid sequence: CASSLPRPTSGKETQYF.

The chain joins TRBV19 to TRBJ2-7; 8 bases agree with TRBD2. V trimming: 5 bases; J trimming: 7 bases; junction bases outside the gene matches: 10. Looked up from germline, CDR1 is LNHDA and CDR2 is SQIVND (reference sequence). The CDR3 runs to 14 residues. In nucleotides, the CDR3 is TGTGCCAGTAGTCCTCAGCGGGAGCCCCTTGAGCAGTACTTC. Protein: CASSPQREPLEQYF. Together with reference TRBV19 and TRBJ2-7, the CDR3 gives the full variable domain: DGGITQSPKYLFRKEGQNVTLSCEQNLNHDAMYWYRQDPGQGLRLIYYSQIVNDFQKGDIAEGYSVSREKKESFPLTVTSAQKNPTAFYLCASSPQREPLEQYFGPGTRLTVT.

Only a few counts were recorded for this clonotype. V and J are TRBV27 and TRBJ1-6; D unclear. The CDR3 has 17 amino acids. Trimming stripped 3 bases from V and 0 bases from J, with 12 bases between. CDR1 and CDR2 (germline): MNHEY, SMNVEV (reference sequence). The CDR3 sequence is CASSLSASSSYNSPLHF. The CDR3 bases are TGTGCCAGCAGTTTGTCTGCTTCGAGCTCCTATAATTCACCCCTCCACTTT.

The sample holds a few counts of this clonotype. The rearrangement joins TRBV12-5 to TRBJ1-6, with TRBD1 identical over 10 bases. CDR1 is LGHNT and CDR2 is FRNRAP in the germline V gene. The V segment lost 3 bases and the J segment 5 bases; nucleotides outside the gene matches: 4. The CDR3 contains 16 residues. CDR3 bases: TGTGCTAGTGGTTTCCGGGACAGGGGTGATAATTCACCCCTCCACTTT. Translation gives CASGFRDRGDNSPLHF.

This clonotype has only a few counts. The gene calls are TRBV7-9 and TRBJ1-2; D uncertain. The V and J ends lost 6 bases and 7 bases respectively, with 15 bases between them. Germline CDR1 and CDR2: SEHNR and FQNEAQ (reference sequence). The CDR3 spans 13 residues. CDR3 amino acids: CASRLRGAGGYTF. The CDR3 region has the DNA TGTGCCAGCAGGCTGCGGGGAGCGGGTGGCTACACCTTC.

The rearrangement uses TRBV12-3 or TRBV12-4 and TRBJ2-7, with D unresolved. The V end was cut by 0 bases, the J end by 8 bases, with 14 bases between. The CDR3 spans 14 residues. This CDR3 is CASSLAGKGSQQYF. CDR3 in DNA: TGTGCCAGCAGTTTAGCGGGCAAGGGTAGTCAGCAGTACTTC.

This clonotype is medium-sized (0.01 to 0.1%) by share. V gene TRBV15 combines with J gene TRBJ2-3; TRBD2 aligns across 12 bases. After removal of 1 base from V and 4 bases from J, the junction contained 12 bases not matched to a gene. The CDR3 spans 19 residues. The germline CDR1 and CDR2 sequences are LNHNV and YYDKDF (reference sequence). This chain's CDR3 is CATSRGWGASGGEADTQYF. In nucleotides, the CDR3 is TGTGCCACCAGCAGAGGTTGGGGGGCTAGCGGGGGGGAGGCAGATACGCAGTATTTT.

The chain is built from TRBV7-9 and TRBJ2-5; D call uncertain. The CDR3 totals 15 residues. The V gene lost 5 bases and the J gene lost 0 bases, with 13 bases spanning the gap. Looked up from germline, CDR1 is SEHNR and CDR2 is FQNEAQ (reference sequence). CDR3: CASSRVLGYQETQYF. The CDR3 DNA sequence: TGTGCCAGCAGCCGGGTATTGGGGTACCAAGAGACCCAGTACTTC.

The rearrangement links TRBV28 to TRBJ1-5; TRBD1 agrees at 7 bases. The CDR3 has 16 amino acids. The V and J ends lost 7 bases and 10 bases, in that order; junction bases with no gene match: 19. Germline CDR1 reads MDHEN; CDR2 reads SYDVKM. The CDR3: CASNERGSLGTAPQHF. For the CDR3, the DNA is TGTGCCAGCAACGAACGGGGATCTCTCGGGACAGCCCCCCAGCATTTT.

This clonotype was recorded only once. This chain links TRBV12-5 with TRBJ1-2, with 8 bases fitting TRBD1. The CDR3 consists of 15 residues. Germline trimming cut 0 bases from V and 7 bases from J; bases unmatched to any gene: 7. From germline, CDR1 is LGHNT and CDR2 FRNRAP. CDR3 coding DNA: TGTGCTAGTGGTTTGGTAATACAGGGGGAGGCTGGCTACACCTTC. Its protein product is CASGLVIQGEAGYTF.

The sample holds one count of this clonotype. V gene TRBV11-2 combines with J gene TRBJ2-5; TRBD1 aligns across 8 bases. The V gene's germline CDR1 is SGHAT and CDR2 FQNNGV. Trimming at V came to 5 bases and at J to 6 bases, leaving 5 bases not matched to a gene. This CDR3 contains 13 residues. CDR3 residues: CASSQGQGQTQYF. The DNA for the CDR3 is TGTGCCAGCAGCCAAGGACAGGGTCAGACCCAGTACTTC.

This clonotype occurred many times. The chain links TRBV6-2 or TRBV6-3 to TRBJ1-5; D possibly corresponds to TRBD1 (5 bases). Germline V lookup: CDR1 MNHEY, CDR2 SVGEGT. With 7 bases removed from V and 4 bases from J, the gap between germline ends came to 17 bases. The CDR3 is 15 residues long. CDR3 protein: CASNQVGGGNQPQHF. The CDR3 bases are TGTGCCAGCAATCAGGTCGGGGGTGGTAATCAGCCCCAGCATTTT.

As concerns this clonotype: A much larger clone lies one base from this, so it may be a read error. The chain recombines TRBV27 with TRBJ2-5, with 9 bases lining up with TRBD2. The germline V gene has CDR1 MNHEY and CDR2 SMNVEV (reference sequence). The CDR3 extends over 15 amino acids. CDR3 nucleotides: TGTGCCAGCAGTAATAGCGGGAGTCTCGGAGAGACCCGGTACTTC. It codes for CASSNSGSLGETRYF.

There are many counts of this clonotype. The chain carries TRBV14 and TRBJ2-7; unclear D gene. The V gene's germline CDR1 is SGHDN and CDR2 FVKESK. Trimming left V 1 base short and J 0 bases short, with 7 bases between. The length of the CDR3 is 14 residues. The CDR3 nucleotides read TGTGCCAGCAGCCAAGCCCCATACTCCTACGAGCAGTACTTC. Protein product: CASSQAPYSYEQYF.

The chain joins TRBV27 to TRBJ2-2, with 7 bases that match TRBD2. J gave up 1 base and V 4 bases, and 6 bases lay outside the gene matches. From germline, CDR1 is MNHEY and CDR2 SMNVEV (reference sequence). The CDR3 runs 16 residues. Here the CDR3 reads CASSSPGGWNTGELFF. The CDR3 DNA reads TGTGCCAGCAGTTCCCCGGGGGGTTGGAACACCGGGGAGCTGTTTTTT.

This clonotype rates as medium-sized. This sequence joins TRBV5-6 and TRBJ1-1; perhaps TRBD1 as D (5 bases). Trimming stripped 5 bases from V and 3 bases from J, with 17 bases between. This CDR3 comprises 15 residues. The V gene's germline CDR1 is SGHDT and CDR2 YYEEEE. The CDR3 DNA sequence: TGTGCCAGCAGTCTTCTCAGGGCCGGGGACACTGAAGCTTTCTTT. It encodes CASSLLRAGDTEAFF.

By share, this clonotype ranks as medium-sized. The rearrangement joins TRBV7-9 to TRBJ2-1; D unclear. There are 16 residues in the CDR3. V gave up 1 base and J gave up 4 bases, with 14 bases separating them. Germline assignment: CDR1 SEHNR and CDR2 FQNEAQ (reference sequence). The CDR3 loop reads CASSLVLGYTYNEQFF. The CDR3 bases are TGTGCCAGCAGCTTAGTACTGGGGTACACGTACAATGAGCAGTTCTTC.

By share of the sample, this clonotype is large (0.1 to 1%). The rearrangement joins TRBV7-2 to TRBJ1-6, with D possibly being TRBD1 (6 bases). This CDR3 contains 16 residues. The germline V and J ends were trimmed by 5 bases and 4 bases, with 15 bases remaining between them. Germline V gene data show CDR1 as SGHTA and CDR2 as FQGNSA. The CDR3 region has the DNA TGTGCCAGCAGCCCGTCAGGGGCCCTATATAATTCACCCCTCCACTTT. Its translation is CASSPSGALYNSPLHF. The entire variable domain, with the rest obtained from reference TRBV7-2 and TRBJ1-6, is as follows: GAGVSQSPSNKVTEKGKDVELRCDPISGHTALYWYRQSLGQGLEFLIYFQGNSAPDKSGLPSDRFSAERTGGSVSTLTIQRTQQEDSAVYLCASSPSGALYNSPLHFGNGTRLTVT.

The table lists this clonotype with many counts. The chain couples TRBV7-9 to TRBJ1-4, with D maybe TRBD1 (6 bases). The CDR3 covers 15 residues. Trimming removed 0 bases at V and 8 bases at J, with 13 bases between. Germline V gene data show CDR1 as SEHNR and CDR2 as FQNEAQ (reference sequence). The CDR3 DNA is TGTGCCAGCAGCTTAGCGGTTACAGGGAAGGAAAAACTGTTTTTT. It yields the protein CASSLAVTGKEKLFF. Full variable domain (missing parts from reference TRBV7-9 and TRBJ1-4): DTGVSQNPRHKITKRGQNVTFRCDPISEHNRLYWYRQTLGQGPEFLTYFQNEAQLEKSRLLSDRFSAERPKGSFSTLEIQRTEQGDSAMYLCASSLAVTGKEKLFFGSGTQLSVL.